These 26 T cell receptor beta chains came from one sample sequenced in a study of OX40 agonist ivuxolimab in advanced cancers. Produced via immunoSEQ multiplex PCR; TCRdb's table is partial and in-frame only. Here the sample spans fewer than 95,000 clones, 65% to 90% being singletons. The sample here was CD4+ or CD8+ T cells sorted from blood, taken in a trial of the OX40 agonist ivuxolimab. The receptors stem from an adult with an advanced solid tumor such as melanoma, head and neck, liver or kidney cancer.

The chain uses TRBV7-2 and TRBJ1-6; possible D gene TRBD1, 6 bases. The germline V gene encodes CDR1 SGHTA and CDR2 FQGNSA. This CDR3 comprises 16 residues. V was shortened by 3 bases and J by 8 bases, with 17 bases between the two germline ends. The CDR3 loop is CASSFLPGALDSPLHF. CDR3 sequence (DNA): TGTGCCAGCAGCTTCCTTCCAGGGGCGCTTGATTCACCCCTCCACTTT.

The chain recombines TRBV7-2 with TRBJ2-1, with TRBD2 matching over 7 bases. The CDR3 has 16 residues. The V and J ends lost 4 bases and 8 bases, in that order; junction bases with no gene match: 14. The germline CDR1 and CDR2 sequences are SGHTA and FQGNSA. Here the CDR3 reads CASSSQLRGGLDEQFF. The CDR3 DNA follows: TGTGCCAGCAGCTCACAACTACGCGGGGGTTTGGATGAGCAGTTCTTC.

The chain recombines TRBV6-1 with TRBJ1-2; D uncertain. Germline CDR1 is MNHNS and CDR2 is SASEGT. The ends were cut back, 0 bases at V and 7 bases at J, with 6 bases in the middle. This CDR3 comprises 12 residues. The CDR3 is CASSEARSGYTF. CDR3 sequence (DNA): TGTGCCAGCAGTGAAGCGAGGAGTGGCTACACCTTC.

This chain links TRBV18 with TRBJ1-5; no clear D gene. V shed 2 bases and J shed 0 bases, with 11 bases lying between them. From germline, CDR1 is KGHSH and CDR2 LQKENI. The CDR3 has 16 residues. For the CDR3, the DNA is TGTGCCAGCTCACCAGGCCGATACACTAGCAATCAGCCCCAGCATTTT. Amino acid sequence: CASSPGRYTSNQPQHF.

The chain combines TRBV7-8 with TRBJ2-5; possibly TRBD1 for D (5 bases). The CDR3 totals 15 residues. The germline gives CDR1 SGHVS, CDR2 FQNEAQ. V shed 7 bases and J shed 5 bases, with 20 bases lying between them. CDR3 sequence reads: CASTPAWGLRETQYF. The CDR3 nucleotides read TGTGCCAGCACCCCTGCCTGGGGCTTAAGGGAGACCCAGTACTTC. The full variable domain, in which reference TRBV7-8 and TRBJ2-5 provide the parts outside the CDR3, is GAGVSQSPRYKVAKRGQDVALRCDPISGHVSLFWYQQALGQGPEFLTYFQNEAQLDKSGLPSDRFFAERPEGSVSTLKIQRTQQEDSAVYLCASTPAWGLRETQYFGPGTRLLVL.

This chain joins TRBV6-4 and TRBJ2-2; maybe TRBD1 (6 bases). Trimming cost V 3 bases and J 6 bases, with 20 bases left between them. Looked up from germline, CDR1 is MRHNA and CDR2 is SNTAGT. The length of the CDR3 is 17 residues. CDR3 nucleotides: TGTGCCAGCAGTGATAGGCCCCTTCATTCAGGGGCCGGGGAGCTGTTTTTT. Translating gives CASSDRPLHSGAGELFF.

This chain links TRBV18 with TRBJ2-6; D possibly matches TRBD1 or TRBD2 (6 bases each). This CDR3 spans 16 amino acids. Germline CDR1 KGHSH, CDR2 LQKENI. V was clipped by 6 bases and J by 4 bases, with 16 bases between them. As DNA, the CDR3 is TGTGCCAGCTCCCCCCAAGGGGGGCAGGGGGCCAACGTCCTGACTTTC. This codes for CASSPQGGQGANVLTF.

The rearrangement joins TRBV30 to TRBJ1-4; D is unresolved. The CDR3 extends over 14 amino acids. CDR1 GTSNPN and CDR2 SVGIG come from the germline V gene (reference sequence). V was cut by 2 bases and J by 0 bases, with 7 bases left in between. CDR3 amino acids: CAWSRTPTNEKLFF. The CDR3 region has the DNA TGTGCCTGGAGTAGGACGCCAACTAATGAAAAACTGTTTTTT.

The V call is TRBV30, the J call TRBJ2-1; D assignment may be TRBD1 or TRBD2 (5 bases each). This CDR3 has 15 residues. V dropped 2 bases and J dropped 0 bases, with 11 bases sitting between them. Germline lookup yields CDR1 GTSNPN and CDR2 SVGIG (reference sequence). Written as DNA, the CDR3 is TGTGCCTGGAGTAGGGACGTCGGCTCCTACAATGAGCAGTTCTTC. Translating it yields CAWSRDVGSYNEQFF. The full variable domain, with the rest looked up from reference TRBV30 and TRBJ2-1, is SQTIHQWPATLVQPVGSPLSLECTVEGTSNPNLYWYRQAAGRGLQLLFYSVGIGQISSEVPQNLSASRPQDRQFILSSKKLLLSDSGFYLCAWSRDVGSYNEQFFGPGTRLTVL.

The rearrangement joins TRBV5-6 to TRBJ2-3; 9 nucleotides agree with TRBD1. J was trimmed by 3 bases and V by 10 bases; bases with no gene match: 15. This CDR3 comprises 16 residues. Germline V gene sequence: CDR1 SGHDT, CDR2 YYEEEE. CDR3 amino acids: CAFGTGYSRRTDTQYF. The CDR3 bases are TGTGCCTTTGGGACAGGGTACAGTCGAAGGACAGATACGCAGTATTTT.

The rearrangement uses TRBV11-2 and TRBJ2-1; 11 bases fit TRBD2. This CDR3 comprises 19 residues. CDR1 and CDR2 (germline): SGHAT, FQNNGV. V gave up 3 bases and J gave up 5 bases; unmatched junction bases: 15. The CDR3 spells CASSFPAFPGTSGNNEQFF. In nucleotides, the CDR3 is TGTGCCAGCAGCTTTCCAGCCTTCCCCGGGACTAGCGGAAACAATGAGCAGTTCTTC.

This rearrangement joins TRBV4-2 to TRBJ2-7; 7 bases match TRBD2. V shed 3 bases, J shed 3 bases, and the junction held 17 bases outside the gene matches. The length of the CDR3 is 18 residues. Germline loops: CDR1 LGHNA, CDR2 YNFKEQ. CDR3 in DNA: TGTGCCAGCAGCCAGTCCCCGGGAGGTCGGACTGGCATCTACGAGCAGTACTTC. It is translated as CASSQSPGGRTGIYEQYF.

The chain carries TRBV7-2 and TRBJ1-6; TRBD1 aligns across 8 bases. With V trimmed by 1 base and J by 9 bases, 5 bases remained unmatched. From germline, CDR1 is SGHTA and CDR2 FQGNSA. The CDR3 is 15 residues long. CDR3 sequence reads: CASSLEGDRSSPLHF. The CDR3 nucleotides read TGTGCCAGCAGCTTAGAGGGGGACAGGAGTTCACCCCTCCACTTT.

The V gene is TRBV5-1, the J gene TRBJ2-1; D perhaps matches TRBD1 (6 bases). This CDR3 is 14 amino acids long. The V end lost 0 bases, the J end lost 2 bases, and 6 bases lay between the germline ends. In germline, CDR1 is SGHRS, CDR2 YFSETQ. The CDR3 DNA sequence: TGCGCCAGCAGCTTGGACAGGGCCTACAATGAGCAGTTCTTC. Amino acids: CASSLDRAYNEQFF.

CDR3 amino acids: CSVDANQETQYF. CDR3 DNA sequence: TGCAGCGTTGACGCCAACCAAGAGACCCAGTACTTC. The J gene is TRBJ2-5, the V gene TRBV29-1; D unresolved. V shed 3 bases and J shed 0 bases, with 5 bases lying between them. Germline CDR1 SQVTM, CDR2 ANQGSEA. There are 12 residues in the CDR3.

The genes are TRBV13 and TRBJ2-1; the D gene could be TRBD1 or TRBD2 (6 bases each). CDR3 size: 12 residues. With 5 bases removed from V and 12 bases from J, the gap between germline ends came to 14 bases. Per the germline V gene, CDR1 is PRHDT and CDR2 is FYEKMQ (reference sequence). The CDR3 coding sequence is TGTGCCAGCAGCCCATCCGAGGGGGGGCAGTTCTTC. Amino acids: CASSPSEGGQFF.

This clone came up once. The chain combines TRBV30 with TRBJ1-6; tentatively, D is TRBD1 (5 bases). The germline CDR1 and CDR2 sequences are GTSNPN and SVGIG (reference sequence). The CDR3 is 12 residues long. Trimming pared 4 bases from V and 10 bases from J, leaving 11 bases between. The CDR3: CAWKPPGSPLHF. CDR3 nucleotide sequence: TGTGCCTGGAAGCCGCCAGGGTCACCCCTCCACTTT. Combining the CDR3 with reference TRBV30 and TRBJ1-6 gives the whole variable domain SQTIHQWPATLVQPVGSPLSLECTVEGTSNPNLYWYRQAAGRGLQLLFYSVGIGQISSEVPQNLSASRPQDRQFILSSKKLLLSDSGFYLCAWKPPGSPLHFGNGTRLTVT.

The chain recombines TRBV19 with TRBJ1-5; D is unclear. Looked up from germline, CDR1 is LNHDA and CDR2 is SQIVND (reference sequence). The V gene lost 2 bases and the J gene lost 2 bases, with 13 bases spanning the gap. This CDR3 comprises 16 residues. The chain's CDR3 is CASSIFGSLGNQPQHF. Here the CDR3 DNA reads TGTGCCAGTAGTATATTCGGATCTCTTGGCAATCAGCCCCAGCATTTT.

Only a few counts were recorded for this clone. CDR3 protein: CASSYRGDTEAFF. The CDR3 nucleotides read TGTGCCAGCAGTTACAGGGGGGACACTGAAGCTTTCTTT. This chain joins TRBV27 and TRBJ1-1, with TRBD1 identical over 8 bases. The germline CDR1 and CDR2 sequences are MNHEY and SMNVEV (reference sequence). Unmatched junction bases numbered 1, after V lost 4 bases and J lost 3 bases. The CDR3 contains 13 residues.

The chain has TRBV10-3 and TRBJ2-5, with 9 bases identical to TRBD2. Germline V CDR1 and CDR2: ENHRY, SYGVKD. Germline trimming cut 6 bases from V and 4 bases from J; bases unmatched to any gene: 9. The CDR3 is 15 amino acids. This chain's CDR3 is CAISLSGGVTETQYF. In nucleotides, the CDR3 is TGTGCCATCAGCCTTAGCGGGGGAGTTACAGAGACCCAGTACTTC.

V usage is TRBV5-4 and J usage is TRBJ2-6, with D unclear. Trimming took 3 bases from V and 4 from J, leaving 11 bases between them. The CDR3 length is 15 residues. CDR1 and CDR2 (germline): SGHNT, YYREEE (reference sequence). CDR3 DNA sequence: TGTGCCAGCAGCTCCGCCGGGTTGGGGGCCAACGTCCTGACTTTC. It encodes CASSSAGLGANVLTF.

The chain links TRBV30 to TRBJ2-7, with D possibly being TRBD1 (6 bases). The CDR3 contains 14 residues. Looked up from germline, CDR1 is GTSNPN and CDR2 is SVGIG (reference sequence). The V end lost 0 bases, the J end lost 3 bases, and 12 bases lay between the germline ends. The CDR3 sequence: CAWSVEGQFYEQYF. CDR3 sequence (DNA): TGTGCCTGGAGTGTAGAGGGACAATTCTACGAGCAGTACTTC.

The chain couples TRBV29-1 to TRBJ2-3, with D uncertain. Trimming cost V 1 base and J 1 base, with 12 bases left between them. The CDR3 has 15 amino acids. Germline CDR1 is SQVTM and CDR2 is ANQGSEA. This CDR3 is CSVEASKPRTDTQYF. As DNA, the CDR3 is TGCAGCGTTGAAGCGTCTAAACCCCGCACAGATACGCAGTATTTT.

The CDR3 here is CASSERWQGGTEAFF. CDR3 in DNA: TGTGCCAGCAGTGAAAGGTGGCAGGGAGGCACTGAAGCTTTCTTT. The rearrangement joins TRBV6-1 to TRBJ1-1; a weak D match, TRBD1 (5 bases). V lost 2 bases and J 4 bases, leaving 14 bases between the germline ends. Per the germline V gene, CDR1 is MNHNS and CDR2 is SASEGT. The CDR3 extends over 15 amino acids.

CDR3 bases: TGTGCCAGCAGTTACGGGGGCGCGGAGAACACTGAAGCTTTCTTT. This sequence encodes CASSYGGAENTEAFF. This rearrangement joins TRBV6-5 to TRBJ1-1; D may be TRBD1 (6 bases). The germline V and J ends were trimmed by 2 bases and 1 base, with 11 bases remaining between them. This CDR3 spans 15 amino acids. The V gene's germline CDR1 is MNHEY and CDR2 SVGAGI.

The J gene is TRBJ2-7, the V gene TRBV30, with 7 bases that match TRBD1. The CDR3 runs 13 residues. V lost 5 bases, J lost 3 bases, and 7 bases stayed unmatched. Germline-derived CDR1 and CDR2 are GTSNPN and SVGIG (reference sequence). Here the CDR3 DNA reads TGTGCCTGGGGACGGGACAGTCTCTACGAGCAGTACTTC. It yields the protein CAWGRDSLYEQYF.